A single sample gave rise to the 29 T cell receptor beta chains below, sequenced in a study of T-cell memory formation after mild COVID-19. MiXCR, applied by TCRdb to the 5' RACE reads, yields one record per CDR3 protein. The table includes a few hundred thousand distinct CDR3 sequences, about a sixth detected once. Sequenced input: PBMCs or a T cell subset sorted from them (not recorded which). The receptor source for this set is a man aged 18 to 35 who had mild COVID-19 (a few samples of this study predate the infection). Cell type and time point are not known.

This clonotype occurred many times. The chain links TRBV12-3 or TRBV12-4 to TRBJ1-4; D gene uncertain. Trimming left V 5 bases short and J 8 bases short, with 9 bases between. This CDR3 is 12 amino acids long. The CDR3 loop reads CASSPRWEKLFF. The CDR3 DNA sequence: TGTGCCAGCAGTCCCAGGTGGGAAAAACTGTTTTTT.

This clonotype turned up a few times. This chain uses TRBV12-3 or TRBV12-4 with TRBJ2-4; D might be TRBD2 (6 bases). The CDR3 totals 14 residues. The V gene lost 5 bases and the J gene lost 3 bases, with 11 bases spanning the gap. CDR3 in DNA: TGTGCCAGCAGTGCTACGGGACTCAAAAACATTCAGTACTTC. It specifies CASSATGLKNIQYF.

This chain links TRBV5-1 with TRBJ2-3, with 11 bases fitting TRBD1. Germline V gives CDR1 SGHRS, CDR2 YFSETQ. V dropped 8 bases and J dropped 4; count of bases not matched to a gene: 6. This CDR3 is built from 14 residues. This CDR3 is CASIRTGGSDTQYF. In DNA, the CDR3 is TGCGCCAGTATTCGGACAGGGGGCTCAGATACGCAGTATTTT.

This clonotype showed up many times. The rearrangement joins TRBV4-3 to TRBJ2-1; 8 nucleotides align to TRBD2. The length of the CDR3 is 18 residues. J lost 7 bases, V lost 0 bases, and 14 bases had no gene match. Germline-derived CDR1 and CDR2 are LGHNA and YSLEER. The CDR3 reads CASSQDSSRGLGHNEQFF. CDR3 coding DNA: TGCGCCAGCAGCCAAGATAGTTCACGGGGACTAGGCCATAATGAGCAGTTCTTC.

The chain recombines TRBV7-3 with TRBJ2-3; 11 bases are shared with TRBD2. Germline assignment: CDR1 SGHTA and CDR2 FQGTGA. The V segment lost 4 bases and the J segment 10 bases; nucleotides outside the gene matches: 4. The CDR3 covers 13 residues. The CDR3 is CASSSGTSGSQYF. The CDR3 coding sequence is TGTGCCAGCAGCTCCGGGACTAGCGGCTCGCAGTATTTT.

The chain joins TRBV5-1 to TRBJ2-1; 12 positions match TRBD1. Germline V gene lookup returns CDR1 SGHRS and CDR2 YFSETQ. CDR3 size: 14 residues. V was clipped by 4 bases and J by 8 bases; unmatched bases: 4. CDR3 loop: CASSPGQGAYEQFF. Written as DNA, the CDR3 is TGCGCCAGCAGCCCGGGACAGGGGGCCTATGAGCAGTTCTTC.

This clonotype turned up a few times. The rearrangement joins TRBV5-5 to TRBJ1-2; TRBD1 might be the D (5 bases). CDR1 SGHKS and CDR2 YYEKEE come from the germline V gene (reference sequence). V dropped 4 bases and J dropped 4 bases, with 17 bases sitting between them. CDR3 size: 15 residues. CDR3 nucleotides: TGTGCCAGCAGCCCCGGGGACCCAAGCCCCTATGGCTACACCTTC. Encoded protein: CASSPGDPSPYGYTF.

V gene TRBV30 combines with J gene TRBJ2-2; 9 positions match TRBD1. This CDR3 comprises 15 residues. V gave up 4 bases and J gave up 5 bases; unmatched junction bases: 8. Germline CDR1 and CDR2: GTSNPN and SVGIG (reference sequence). This CDR3 reads CAWTWGTGWTGELFF. The CDR3 nucleotides read TGTGCCTGGACCTGGGGGACAGGGTGGACCGGGGAGCTGTTTTTT.

This clonotype was observed at least ten times. The V gene is TRBV19, the J gene TRBJ1-2; no clear D. This CDR3 has 15 amino acids. In germline, CDR1 is LNHDA, CDR2 SQIVND (reference sequence). Trimming removed 7 bases from V and 0 bases from J, with 15 bases in between. Here the CDR3 DNA reads TGTGCCAGTACCGGGCGACAAGACACTAACTATGGCTACACCTTC. The encoded protein is CASTGRQDTNYGYTF.

This clonotype was seen a handful of times. CDR3 protein: CASTGTGNTGELFF. The DNA for the CDR3 is TGCGCCAGCACCGGGACAGGGAACACCGGGGAGCTGTTTTTT. The chain links TRBV5-1 to TRBJ2-2, with TRBD1 matching 8 bases. Trimming cost V 6 bases and J 1 base; bases outside gene matches: 2. In germline, CDR1 is SGHRS, CDR2 YFSETQ. The CDR3 is 14 residues long. The full variable domain, with the rest looked up from reference TRBV5-1 and TRBJ2-2, is KAGVTQTPRYLIKTRGQQVTLSCSPISGHRSVSWYQQTPGQGLQFLFEYFSETQRNKGNFPGRFSGRQFSNSRSEMNVSTLELGDSALYLCASTGTGNTGELFFGEGSRLTVL.

This clonotype was detected ten times or more. This sequence joins TRBV6-2 or TRBV6-3 and TRBJ1-5; no clear D gene. This CDR3 has 18 residues. The ends were cut back, 8 bases at V and 0 bases at J, with 23 bases in the middle. Germline-derived CDR1 and CDR2 are MNHEY and SVGEGT. The CDR3 nucleotides are TGTGCCAGCCCCAAGATGCCCCTGGACCTTTATAGCAATCAGCCCCAGCATTTT. Translating gives CASPKMPLDLYSNQPQHF.

There are many counts of this clonotype. CDR3 in amino acids: CASSIGLPTDTQYF. For the CDR3, the DNA is TGCGCCAGCAGCATCGGACTACCCACAGATACGCAGTATTTT. The chain is built from TRBV5-1 and TRBJ2-3, with D possibly being TRBD2 (6 bases). Trimming stripped 4 bases from V and 2 bases from J, with 11 bases between. The CDR3 has 14 residues. Looked up from germline, CDR1 is SGHRS and CDR2 is YFSETQ. Combining the CDR3 with reference TRBV5-1 and TRBJ2-3 gives the whole variable domain KAGVTQTPRYLIKTRGQQVTLSCSPISGHRSVSWYQQTPGQGLQFLFEYFSETQRNKGNFPGRFSGRQFSNSRSEMNVSTLELGDSALYLCASSIGLPTDTQYFGPGTRLTVL.

The rearrangement links TRBV7-2 to TRBJ1-5; 7 nucleotides align to TRBD1. Germline V gene data show CDR1 as SGHTA and CDR2 as FQGNSA. J was trimmed by 0 bases and V by 5 bases; bases with no gene match: 4. The CDR3 covers 15 residues. Here the CDR3 DNA reads TGTGCCAGCAGCCGTACAGGGGTTAGCAATCAGCCCCAGCATTTT. Its translation is CASSRTGVSNQPQHF.

This clonotype has just a few counts. The V call is TRBV6-2 or TRBV6-3, the J call TRBJ2-4; 7 nucleotides line up with TRBD2. The trim removed 5 bases at V and 10 bases at J, leaving 14 bases unmatched. The CDR3 totals 15 residues. Germline CDR1 reads MNHEY; CDR2 reads SVGEGT. The CDR3 loop reads CASSHGLVGATIQYF. CDR3 DNA: TGTGCCAGCAGTCATGGACTAGTCGGCGCCACGATTCAGTACTTC.

This clonotype was detected only a few times. V usage is TRBV7-2 and J usage is TRBJ2-7; no clear D gene. The CDR3 runs 14 residues. Between the trimmed V and J ends, which lost 5 bases and 4 bases, there was a span of 15 bases. Germline V gene sequence: CDR1 SGHTA, CDR2 FQGNSA. The CDR3 DNA reads as TGTGCCAGCAGCCGGCCAGATTTTGATTACGAGCAGTACTTC. As protein: CASSRPDFDYEQYF.

This clonotype was detected only a few times. This sequence joins TRBV11-3 and TRBJ2-7; 10 bases are a match to TRBD1. CDR1 is SGHNT and CDR2 is YENEEA in the germline V gene. The CDR3 has 16 amino acids. After removal of 5 bases from V and 4 bases from J, the junction contained 11 bases not matched to a gene. The CDR3 DNA reads as TGTGCCAGCAGCGGGGGACAGGGGTTCGTAAATTACGAGCAGTACGTC. Translation gives CASSGGQGFVNYEQYV.

The chain uses TRBV7-2 and TRBJ2-3; possibly TRBD1 or TRBD2 for D (6 bases each). The germline V gene has CDR1 SGHTA and CDR2 FQGNSA. V lost 5 bases and J lost 0, with 12 bases in between. This CDR3 has 15 amino acids. This CDR3 reads CASSTPGASTDTQYF. In DNA, the CDR3 is TGTGCCAGCAGCACCCCGGGGGCGAGCACAGATACGCAGTATTTT.

In this sample, this clonotype turned up a few times. The V and J genes are TRBV15 and TRBJ2-7, with D unclear. Trimming took 0 bases from V and 5 from J, leaving 20 bases between them. Germline CDR1 reads LNHNV; CDR2 reads YYDKDF (reference sequence). CDR3 length equals 17 residues. CDR3 DNA sequence: TGTGCCACCAGCAGAGATCTTCTCGAAGCAGGAATTCACGAGCAGTACTTC. Its protein product is CATSRDLLEAGIHEQYF.

This chain joins TRBV4-1 and TRBJ1-5; 8 positions agree with TRBD1. The V segment lost 0 bases and the J segment 6 bases; nucleotides outside the gene matches: 4. From germline, CDR1 is MGHRA and CDR2 YSYEKL. The CDR3 totals 15 residues. For the CDR3, the DNA is TGCGCCAGCAGCCAAGACAGGGGGCGCAGTCAGCCCCAGCATTTT. This encodes CASSQDRGRSQPQHF.

This clonotype showed up just a few times. The rearrangement uses TRBV12-3 or TRBV12-4 and TRBJ2-3; D assignment may be TRBD1 or TRBD2 (7 bases each). Trimming removed 5 bases at V and 2 bases at J, with 26 bases between. The length of the CDR3 is 19 residues. Here the CDR3 DNA reads TGTGCCAGCAGTCAACAGGGGAAACGGGGGGTATTTACCACAGATACGCAGTATTTT. Encoded protein: CASSQQGKRGVFTTDTQYF.

The chain carries TRBV12-3 or TRBV12-4 and TRBJ1-1; no definite D call. The V gene lost 1 base and the J gene lost 3 bases, with 9 bases spanning the gap. The CDR3 is 14 residues long. The CDR3 region is CASSLGVWDTEAFF. The CDR3, as DNA: TGTGCCAGCAGTTTAGGTGTCTGGGACACTGAAGCTTTCTTT.

The table lists this clonotype with a few counts. This chain connects TRBV7-8 to TRBJ2-1; 7 bases match TRBD2. There are 13 residues in the CDR3. After removal of 6 bases from V and 6 bases from J, the junction contained 5 bases not matched to a gene. CDR1 and CDR2 (germline): SGHVS, FQNEAQ. The CDR3 here is CASRTPGGNEQFF. The CDR3 nucleotides are TGTGCCAGCAGGACTCCGGGGGGCAATGAGCAGTTCTTC.

Many counts were recorded for this clonotype. The chain links TRBV3-1 to TRBJ2-7; no clear D gene. The CDR3 has 14 residues. V lost 0 bases, J lost 6 bases, and 12 bases lay in between. Germline-derived CDR1 and CDR2 are LGHDT and YNNKEL (reference sequence). Written as DNA, the CDR3 is TGTGCCAGCAGCCAAGATCCCTTTACCGGCGAGCAGTACTTC. This translates into CASSQDPFTGEQYF.

This clonotype was detected only a few times. The CDR3 loop reads CASTYWGTDTQYF. In DNA, the CDR3 is TGTGCCAGCACCTACTGGGGCACAGATACGCAGTATTTT. V gene TRBV6-2 or TRBV6-3 combines with J gene TRBJ2-3; D remains ambiguous. The V end was cut by 7 bases, the J end by 1 base, with 9 bases between. This CDR3 comprises 13 residues. Germline V CDR1 and CDR2: MNHEY, SVGEGT.

This clonotype was recorded at least ten times. The chain carries TRBV7-3 and TRBJ2-6, with D perhaps matching TRBD2 (5 bases). The germline CDR1 and CDR2 sequences are SGHTA and FQGTGA. This CDR3 has 16 amino acids. Trimming removed 5 bases at V and 1 base at J, with 12 bases between. The CDR3 spells CASSPGLRSGANVLTF. The CDR3 DNA reads TGTGCCAGCAGCCCAGGACTCCGATCTGGGGCCAACGTCCTGACTTTC. Together with reference TRBV7-3 and TRBJ2-6, the CDR3 gives the full variable domain: GAGVSQTPSNKVTEKGKYVELRCDPISGHTALYWYRQSLGQGPEFLIYFQGTGAADDSGLPNDRFFAVRPEGSVSTLKIQRTERGDSAVYLCASSPGLRSGANVLTFGAGSRLTVL.

This clonotype was observed a few times. The chain employs TRBV30 and TRBJ2-7; no reliable D call. V lost 2 bases and J lost 3, with 11 bases in between. The CDR3 loop spans 13 amino acids. CDR1 and CDR2 (germline): GTSNPN, SVGIG (reference sequence). The DNA for the CDR3 is TGTGCCTGGAGTCAACTGACGGGCTACGAGCAGTACTTC. Its protein is CAWSQLTGYEQYF.

This clonotype was seen a few times. The chain couples TRBV24-1 to TRBJ2-3; D is undetermined. This CDR3 is 15 amino acids long. The germline V and J ends were trimmed by 9 bases and 0 bases, with 15 bases remaining between them. Germline V gene lookup returns CDR1 KGHDR and CDR2 SFDVKD. The CDR3 sequence is CATQSTQPSTDTQYF. In DNA form, the CDR3 reads TGTGCCACCCAATCGACCCAACCGAGCACAGATACGCAGTATTTT.

This clonotype was detected a few times. The chain is built from TRBV11-2 and TRBJ2-7; D tentatively fits TRBD1 or TRBD2 (5 bases each). Germline V gene data show CDR1 as SGHAT and CDR2 as FQNNGV. Trimming took 1 base from V and 1 from J, leaving 11 bases between them. The CDR3 totals 15 residues. The CDR3 protein is CASSLGDAISYEQYV. The CDR3 coding sequence is TGTGCCAGCAGCTTAGGGGACGCAATTTCCTACGAGCAGTACGTC.

This clonotype has more than one count but fewer than ten. The chain has TRBV7-9 and TRBJ1-1; no clear D. Germline values: CDR1 SEHNR, CDR2 FQNEAQ (reference sequence). The V and J ends lost 5 bases and 9 bases respectively, with 22 bases between them. This CDR3 is built from 15 residues. The CDR3 loop is CASSGPGSPPVQAFF. The CDR3 nucleotides read TGTGCCAGCAGCGGGCCGGGCTCCCCGCCGGTCCAAGCTTTCTTT.